Listed below are T cell receptor beta chains from one sample, sequenced in a study of blood T cell repertoires in COVID-19. The assay was immunoSEQ multiplex PCR, and TCRdb's table has in-frame clones only and misses some. The repertoire consists of fewer than 300,000 clones, with 85% to 90% occurring once and the leading ten covering more than 10%. The sequencing sample was made of peripheral blood. Receptors were obtained from a woman in her 30s with COVID-19, enrolled during active disease. Each CDR3 is given with its conserved first and last residue. Fields, in order: CDR3 length, V gene, J gene, D gene, clone size, CDR3 protein, CDR3 DNA. D genes are given only for firm matches. Clone size appears in some rows only: once, few, many, or a class for an expanded clone.

15	TRBV5-4	TRBJ1-2	TRBD1	-	CASSQRDRGLYGYTF	TGTGCCAGCAGCCAACGGGACAGGGGACTCTATGGCTACACCTTC
15	TRBV7-8	TRBJ2-3	TRBD2	-	CASSLAGGTPGTQYF	TGTGCCAGCAGCTTAGCGGGAGGGACCCCTGGGACGCAGTATTTT
13	TRBV30	TRBJ1-2	-	-	CAWNSGQNYGYTF	TGTGCCTGGAACTCAGGACAGAACTATGGCTACACCTTC
16	TRBV28	TRBJ1-2	-	-	CASSSLLGGGNYGYTF	TGTGCCAGCAGTTCCCTGTTGGGGGGAGGGAACTATGGCTACACCTTC
16	TRBV5-1	TRBJ2-3	TRBD2	-	CASHYIAGGNSDTQYF	TGCGCCAGCCACTATATAGCGGGGGGGAATTCAGATACGCAGTATTTT
16	TRBV4-2	TRBJ2-5	TRBD2	once	CASSLGLAGGRETQYF	TGTGCCAGCAGCCTCGGCCTAGCGGGGGGGCGAGAGACCCAGTACTTC
13	TRBV27	TRBJ1-1	-	-	CASSGFMNTEAFF	TGTGCCAGCAGCGGGTTCATGAACACTGAAGCTTTCTTT
14	TRBV29-1	TRBJ1-2	-	-	CSVEARDLYYGYTF	TGCAGCGTTGAAGCCCGGGACTTATACTATGGCTACACCTTC
18	TRBV2	TRBJ1-5	-	-	CASSEWGRQGSSNQPQHF	TGTGCCAGCAGTGAATGGGGTAGGCAGGGCTCGAGCAATCAGCCCCAGCATTTT
15	TRBV5-1	TRBJ1-2	-	-	CASSREGVPVMGYTF	TGCGCCAGCAGCCGAGAGGGGGTACCCGTGATGGGCTACACCTTC
13	TRBV7-2	TRBJ2-7	-	-	CASSLLESYEQYF	TGTGCCAGCAGCTTACTTGAGAGTTACGAGCAGTACTTC
16	TRBV4-1	TRBJ2-1	-	-	CASSQVRDWGPNEQFF	TGCGCCAGCAGCCAAGTCCGTGACTGGGGGCCAAATGAGCAGTTCTTC
15	TRBV19	TRBJ1-4	-	-	CASSRLPGRVEKLFF	TGTGCCAGTAGTAGATTACCGGGAAGGGTTGAAAAACTGTTTTTT
16	TRBV5-4	TRBJ2-7	-	-	CASSSQTRGLLYEQYF	TGTGCCAGCAGCTCCCAAACAAGGGGCCTTCTCTACGAGCAGTACTTC
16	TRBV12-2	TRBJ2-2	-	few	CASRLCQFPPTGELFF	TGTGCAAGTCGCTTATGCCAGTTTCCCCCCACCGGGGAGCTGTTTTTT
14	TRBV19	TRBJ2-3	-	-	CASSRSGSTDTQYF	TGTGCCAGTAGTAGGAGCGGAAGCACAGATACGCAGTATTTT
15	TRBV3-1/TRBV3-2	TRBJ2-7	TRBD2	-	CASSYGLAGVYEQYF	TGTGCCAGCAGCTACGGACTAGCGGGGGTCTACGAGCAGTACTTC